Below, 27 T cell receptor beta chains from the same sample are listed, as sequenced in a study of T-cell memory formation after mild COVID-19. A single record per CDR3 protein comes from TCRdb applying MiXCR to the 5' RACE reads. The repertoire includes a few hundred thousand distinct CDR3 sequences, 14% of them detected once, and around a fifth sits in the top ten. The sample consisted of PBMCs or a T cell subset sorted from them (not recorded which). These receptors all come from a man younger than 35 who had mild COVID-19 (a few samples of this study predate the infection). Cell type and time point are not known.

The table lists this clonotype with a few counts. This chain joins TRBV4-1 and TRBJ1-2; D is perhaps TRBD1 (5 bases). The germline gives CDR1 MGHRA, CDR2 YSYEKL. The CDR3 consists of 15 residues. Trimming cost V 0 bases and J 4 bases, with 12 bases left between them. The CDR3 loop reads CASSQDRDFGYGYTF. Here the CDR3 DNA reads TGCGCCAGCAGCCAAGACAGGGACTTTGGCTATGGCTACACCTTC.

The V gene is TRBV20-1, the J gene TRBJ1-2, with D perhaps TRBD1 (5 bases). Trimming shortened V by 5 bases and J by 4 bases, and 14 bases separated the two germline ends. This CDR3 has 13 residues. Germline V gives CDR1 DFQATT, CDR2 SNEGSKA (reference sequence). The CDR3 region is CSAFQLGRYGYTF. The CDR3 region has the DNA TGCAGTGCTTTCCAGTTGGGACGCTATGGCTACACCTTC.

This chain links TRBV6-2 or TRBV6-3 with TRBJ2-5; 8 nucleotides agree with TRBD1. V lost 6 bases, J lost 4 bases, and 10 bases stayed unmatched. The CDR3 length is 15 residues. The V gene's germline CDR1 is MNHEY and CDR2 SVGEGT. For the CDR3, the DNA is TGTGCCAGCAGCACCAGACAGGGGCGGACAGAGACCCAGTACTTC. Translating gives CASSTRQGRTETQYF.

This clonotype was detected ten times or more. The rearrangement links TRBV6-5 to TRBJ2-3; 8 bases map to TRBD1. Germline CDR1 MNHEY, CDR2 SVGAGI. This CDR3 has 16 residues. The V and J ends lost 5 bases and 0 bases, in that order; junction bases with no gene match: 7. CDR3 in DNA: TGTGCCAGCAGTCATCGACAGGGGCCTAGCACAGATACGCAGTATTTT. Amino acids: CASSHRQGPSTDTQYF.

This clonotype showed up many times. This chain connects TRBV5-1 to TRBJ2-1; no definite D call. The germline V gene has CDR1 SGHRS and CDR2 YFSETQ. The CDR3 length is 14 residues. Between the trimmed V and J ends, which lost 0 bases and 4 bases, there was a span of 8 bases. The CDR3, as DNA: TGCGCCAGCAGCTTGGAACCTAGGTACAATGAGCAGTTCTTC. This gives the protein CASSLEPRYNEQFF.

The CDR3 coding sequence is TGTGCCAGCAGCTCTTGGAGCGGAGGCCCCCGCTACGAGCAGTACGTC. It specifies CASSSWSGGPRYEQYV. This chain connects TRBV7-9 to TRBJ2-7; D possibly corresponds to TRBD2 (5 bases). Germline V gives CDR1 SEHNR, CDR2 FQNEAQ (reference sequence). The CDR3 extends over 16 amino acids. The V gene lost 4 bases and the J gene lost 3 bases, with 19 bases spanning the gap.

The CDR3 protein is CASSAWTGGWETQYF. The DNA for the CDR3 is TGTGCCAGTTCCGCTTGGACGGGGGGATGGGAGACCCAGTACTTC. V is TRBV6-2 or TRBV6-3 and J is TRBJ2-5; 7 positions agree with TRBD2. Germline V gene lookup returns CDR1 MNHEY and CDR2 SVGEGT. This CDR3 region has 15 residues. Trimming at V came to 9 bases and at J to 5 bases, leaving 15 bases not matched to a gene.

The chain couples TRBV7-3 to TRBJ2-1; TRBD1 aligns across 8 bases. The CDR3 spans 17 residues. CDR1 and CDR2 from the germline V gene are SGHTA and FQGTGA. Trimming at V came to 2 bases and at J to 6 bases, leaving 12 bases not matched to a gene. Here the CDR3 DNA reads TGTGCCAGCAGCTTACTACCAAGGGCAACAGGGGGCAATGAGCAGTTCTTC. It specifies CASSLLPRATGGNEQFF.

This clonotype was found a few times. The chain recombines TRBV7-3 with TRBJ2-1; 12 bases align to TRBD2. The CDR3 runs 15 residues. Germline trimming cut 5 bases from V and 6 bases from J; bases unmatched to any gene: 5. Looked up from germline, CDR1 is SGHTA and CDR2 is FQGTGA. DNA for the CDR3: TGTGCCAGCAGCCCTAGCGGGGGGGTCCTCAATGAGCAGTTCTTC. Translating gives CASSPSGGVLNEQFF.

The J gene is TRBJ2-5, the V gene TRBV5-4; 15 bases are shared with TRBD2. Germline-derived CDR1 and CDR2 are SGHNT and YYREEE (reference sequence). The CDR3 is 15 amino acids. With V trimmed by 6 bases and J by 5 bases, 5 bases remained unmatched. The CDR3: CASIGTSGGRETQYF. Written as DNA, the CDR3 is TGTGCCAGCATAGGGACTAGCGGGGGGAGGGAGACCCAGTACTTC.

V and J are TRBV3-1 and TRBJ2-5, with a tentative D call TRBD2 (5 bases). This CDR3 contains 15 residues. Germline CDR1 is LGHDT and CDR2 is YNNKEL (reference sequence). The ends were cut back, 1 base at V and 0 bases at J, with 9 bases in the middle. The CDR3 bases are TGTGCCAGCAGCCAAGTCGCAGCGGACCAAGAGACCCAGTACTTC. Translated, it gives CASSQVAADQETQYF.

This clonotype has at least ten counts. The genes are TRBV7-2 and TRBJ2-7; D unresolved. V lost 1 base and J lost 2, with 9 bases in between. The CDR3 loop spans 14 amino acids. Germline loops: CDR1 SGHTA, CDR2 FQGNSA. The CDR3 bases are TGTGCCAGCAGCTTAGTGTCAGGTGCCTACGAGCAGTACGTC. It translates to CASSLVSGAYEQYV.

The chain joins TRBV5-1 to TRBJ1-2; 7 bases are a match to TRBD1. CDR1 and CDR2 from the germline V gene are SGHRS and YFSETQ. The V and J ends lost 4 bases and 2 bases, in that order; junction bases with no gene match: 5. CDR3 length: 14 amino acids. Here the CDR3 reads CASSPWDSNYGYTF. CDR3 bases: TGCGCCAGCAGCCCTTGGGACAGCAACTATGGCTACACCTTC.

This clonotype was counted once. This chain uses TRBV3-1 with TRBJ1-2, with 7 bases identical to TRBD1. Germline lookup yields CDR1 LGHDT and CDR2 YNNKEL (reference sequence). J gave up 3 bases and V 4 bases, and 8 bases lay outside the gene matches. The CDR3 has 15 residues. This chain's CDR3 is CASSPRDRLYYGYTF. CDR3 coding DNA: TGTGCCAGCAGCCCGAGGGACAGACTCTACTATGGCTACACCTTC.

This clonotype has more than one count but fewer than ten. The gene calls are TRBV4-2 and TRBJ2-2, with D perhaps TRBD2 (5 bases). Trimming removed 7 bases at V and 3 bases at J, with 24 bases between. The CDR3 spans 18 residues. Germline V gene sequence: CDR1 LGHNA, CDR2 YNFKEQ. CDR3 DNA: TGTGCCAGCACCCTCCAGAAGGACTGGCCTTTTCACACCGGGGAGCTGTTTTTT. Residues: CASTLQKDWPFHTGELFF.

The chain employs TRBV7-2 and TRBJ2-3; tentative D call: TRBD1 (6 bases). V lost 1 base and J 5 bases, leaving 10 bases between the germline ends. The CDR3 totals 14 residues. Germline V gene data show CDR1 as SGHTA and CDR2 as FQGNSA. The CDR3 DNA is TGTGCCAGCAGCTTAGGGGGGCCCGGAGATACGCAGTATTTT. Encoded protein: CASSLGGPGDTQYF. Using reference TRBV7-2 and TRBJ2-3 for the parts outside the CDR3, the full variable domain is GAGVSQSPSNKVTEKGKDVELRCDPISGHTALYWYRQSLGQGLEFLIYFQGNSAPDKSGLPSDRFSAERTGGSVSTLTIQRTQQEDSAVYLCASSLGGPGDTQYFGPGTRLTVL.

This clonotype appeared a few times. V gene TRBV19 combines with J gene TRBJ2-2, with 7 nucleotides matching TRBD1. The CDR3 has 12 residues. Germline trimming cut 11 bases from V and 6 bases from J; bases unmatched to any gene: 6. Per germline, CDR1 LNHDA and CDR2 SQIVND (reference sequence). CDR3 DNA sequence: TGTGCCGGATCAGACAGGGCCGGGGAGCTGTTTTTT. Translating gives CAGSDRAGELFF.

This clonotype has only a few counts. The V call is TRBV5-1, the J call TRBJ2-3, with 11 bases aligning to TRBD2. The V and J ends lost 0 bases and 3 bases, in that order; junction bases with no gene match: 6. CDR3 length equals 17 residues. Germline V CDR1 and CDR2: SGHRS, YFSETQ. CDR3 coding DNA: TGCGCCAGCAGCTTGGCCCTAGCGGGGGGAACTACAGATACGCAGTATTTT. Its protein product is CASSLALAGGTTDTQYF.

This clonotype was seen ten or more times. This chain joins TRBV12-3 or TRBV12-4 and TRBJ2-3; a weak D match, TRBD2 (5 bases). CDR3 length: 14 residues. V was pared by 3 bases and J by 1 base, with 8 bases between. This CDR3 reads CASSFQEGTDTQYF. CDR3 coding DNA: TGTGCCAGCAGTTTCCAGGAGGGCACAGATACGCAGTATTTT.

V gene TRBV7-9 combines with J gene TRBJ1-1, with D unclear. V was cut by 6 bases and J by 1 base, with 15 bases left in between. Looked up from germline, CDR1 is SEHNR and CDR2 is FQNEAQ (reference sequence). This CDR3 spans 15 amino acids. The CDR3 protein is CASRLGSVGNTEAFF. The CDR3 DNA sequence: TGTGCCAGCAGGCTAGGTTCCGTCGGGAACACTGAAGCTTTCTTT.

This clonotype was counted between two and nine times. The CDR3 coding sequence is TGTGCCAGCAGTCTACAGGGCCATACAGATACGCAGTATTTT. The encoded protein is CASSLQGHTDTQYF. The gene calls are TRBV6-2 or TRBV6-3 and TRBJ2-3; D is perhaps TRBD1 (6 bases). V gave up 5 bases and J gave up 3 bases, with 12 bases separating them. This CDR3 comprises 14 residues. Germline CDR1 MNHEY, CDR2 SVGEGT.

J is TRBJ2-5 and V is TRBV20-1, with D perhaps given as TRBD1 or TRBD2 (5 bases each). CDR1 and CDR2 from the germline V gene are DFQATT and SNEGSKA (reference sequence). The CDR3 is made up of 16 amino acids. Trimming cost V 4 bases and J 1 base, with 19 bases left between them. CDR3 amino acids: CSAIRLRGTFQETQYF. The CDR3 nucleotides are TGCAGTGCTATACGATTGAGGGGTACTTTCCAAGAGACCCAGTACTTC.

The chain recombines TRBV5-6 with TRBJ1-3; a possible D gene is TRBD1 (5 bases). Germline assignment: CDR1 SGHDT and CDR2 YYEEEE. The CDR3 consists of 17 residues. Trimming left V 2 bases short and J 0 bases short, with 15 bases between. The CDR3 protein is CASSLRQQILSGNTIYF. The DNA for the CDR3 is TGTGCCAGCAGCTTACGACAGCAAATACTCTCTGGAAACACCATATATTTT.

This clonotype was counted between two and nine times. This chain uses TRBV12-3 or TRBV12-4 with TRBJ1-5, with a tentative D call TRBD1 (6 bases). V was clipped by 4 bases and J by 4 bases, with 11 bases between them. This CDR3 comprises 14 residues. As DNA, the CDR3 is TGTGCCAGCAGTTACCGGGACACAAATCAGCCCCAGCATTTT. Translating gives CASSYRDTNQPQHF.

V is TRBV6-5 and J is TRBJ1-5; 9 nucleotides line up with TRBD1. The CDR3 contains 17 residues. V was clipped by 6 bases and J by 3 bases; unmatched bases: 12. Germline assignment: CDR1 MNHEY and CDR2 SVGAGI. CDR3 nucleotide sequence: TGTGCCAGCAGCCCCCGGACAGGGGTCTTTTTCAATCAGCCCCAGCATTTT. This gives the protein CASSPRTGVFFNQPQHF.

This clonotype occurred a few times. The V call is TRBV2, the J call TRBJ2-7, with 7 bases identical to TRBD1. Germline V gene data show CDR1 as SNHLY and CDR2 as FYNNEI. This CDR3 is 15 amino acids long. Trimming removed 4 bases from V and 2 bases from J; junction bases left unmatched: 8. CDR3 sequence: CASSGRQGVAYEQYF. CDR3 DNA: TGTGCCAGCAGTGGGAGGCAGGGGGTAGCCTACGAGCAGTACTTC.

This chain links TRBV29-1 with TRBJ1-1; D gene ambiguous. Germline CDR1 is SQVTM and CDR2 is ANQGSEA. Trimming left V 1 base short and J 10 bases short, with 10 bases between. This CDR3 is built from 11 residues. The CDR3 nucleotides are TGCAGCGTTGAAGGGGATCGACGAGCTTTCTTT. Amino acids: CSVEGDRRAFF.